This TCR beta chain was found in a study of blood T cell repertoires in COVID-19. Background on the study: Sources were T cells, B-cell-depleted T cells, or PBMCs; the material itself was cDNA or gDNA.

The study assigned cohorts using participant-reported clinical history. The authors' processing: Reference gene primer amplification gave estimated nucleated cell counts. Clones were read by immunoSEQ multiplex PCR, and TCRdb kept only the in-frame ones, dropping some. V and J calls plus clone size are reproduced from that table; the DNA served to infer D and trimming. The table includes under 200,000 clones, roughly 84% detected once. Sequencing was carried out using PBMCs or T cells enriched from blood (not recorded which). The TCR sequence derives from a woman between 55 and 75 years old who had recovered from COVID-19.

The CDR3 DNA reads TGTGCCAGCAGTCAACAGGGGACCGGGGAGCTGTTTTTT. Amino acid sequence: CASSQQGTGELFF. The chain carries TRBV6-5 and TRBJ2-2; 7 bases fit TRBD1. The CDR3 is made up of 13 amino acids. The V gene's germline CDR1 is MNHEY and CDR2 SVGAGI. The J segment lost 5 bases and the V segment lost 5 bases, leaving 2 bases of the junction unmatched.